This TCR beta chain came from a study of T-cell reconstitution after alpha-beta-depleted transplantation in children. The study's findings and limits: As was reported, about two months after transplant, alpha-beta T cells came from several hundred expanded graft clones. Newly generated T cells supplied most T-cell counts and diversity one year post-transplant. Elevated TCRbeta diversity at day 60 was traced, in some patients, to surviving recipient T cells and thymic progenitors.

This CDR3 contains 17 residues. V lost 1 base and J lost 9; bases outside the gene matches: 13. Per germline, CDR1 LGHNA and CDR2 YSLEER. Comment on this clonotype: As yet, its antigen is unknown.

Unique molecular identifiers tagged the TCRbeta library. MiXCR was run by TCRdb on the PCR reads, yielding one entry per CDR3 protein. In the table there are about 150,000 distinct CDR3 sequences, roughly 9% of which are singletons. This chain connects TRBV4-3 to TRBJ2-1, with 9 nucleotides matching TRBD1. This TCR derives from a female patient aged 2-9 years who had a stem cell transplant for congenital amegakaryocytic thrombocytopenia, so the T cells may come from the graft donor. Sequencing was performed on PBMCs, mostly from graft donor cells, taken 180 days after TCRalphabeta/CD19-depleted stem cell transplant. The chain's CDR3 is CASSQVGPGQGSGEQFF. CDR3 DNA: TGCGCCAGCAGCCAAGTCGGTCCGGGACAGGGAAGCGGTGAGCAGTTCTTC.